The rows below give T cell receptor beta chains drawn from one sample of a study of cytotoxic CD8 clonotypes in ibrutinib-treated CLL. Profiling relied on immunoSEQ multiplex PCR, and the TCRdb table lists in-frame clones only, not all of them. The table lists 50,000 to 65,000 clones, around 68% of them singletons. This material consisted of PBMCs, taken after 12 months of ibrutinib treatment. All receptors come from a human donor with chronic lymphocytic leukemia. The CDR3 runs from the conserved cysteine through the conserved F or W. Fields, in order: D gene, V gene, J gene, clone size, CDR3 protein, CDR3 DNA. D genes are given only for firm matches. Only some rows state a clone size, as once, few, many or a class for expanded clones.

D gene: TRBD1
V gene: TRBV5-1
J gene: TRBJ2-3
clone size: -
CDR3 protein: CASSLAGTGVADTQYF
CDR3 DNA: TGCGCCAGCAGCTTGGCCGGGACAGGGGTGGCAGATACGCAGTATTTT

D gene: -
V gene: TRBV6-5
J gene: TRBJ2-7
clone size: -
CDR3 protein: CASSYSSLAPYEQYF
CDR3 DNA: TGTGCCAGCAGTTACTCGAGTCTAGCTCCTTACGAGCAGTACTTC

D gene: -
V gene: TRBV19
J gene: TRBJ2-3
clone size: -
CDR3 protein: CASSPRPRTNTDTQYF
CDR3 DNA: TGTGCCAGTAGTCCCCGCCCTAGGACAAACACAGATACGCAGTATTTT

D gene: TRBD1
V gene: TRBV9
J gene: TRBJ1-1
clone size: few
CDR3 protein: CASSVEGAPNTEAFF
CDR3 DNA: TGTGCCAGCAGCGTAGAGGGGGCGCCCAACACTGAAGCTTTCTTT

D gene: -
V gene: TRBV7-9
J gene: TRBJ1-2
clone size: -
CDR3 protein: CASSAMRERDGYTF
CDR3 DNA: TGTGCCAGCAGCGCGATGAGGGAACGAGATGGCTACACCTTC

D gene: -
V gene: TRBV13
J gene: TRBJ2-2
clone size: few
CDR3 protein: CASSFGQREEELFF
CDR3 DNA: TGTGCCAGCAGCTTCGGACAGAGGGAGGAGGAGCTGTTTTTT

D gene: -
V gene: TRBV5-5
J gene: TRBJ1-2
clone size: -
CDR3 protein: CASSLDGSNYGYTF
CDR3 DNA: TGTGCCAGCAGCTTGGATGGTTCTAACTATGGCTACACCTTC

D gene: -
V gene: TRBV18
J gene: TRBJ2-1
clone size: -
CDR3 protein: CASSRSPNEQFF
CDR3 DNA: TGTGCCAGCTCACGATCCCCAAATGAGCAGTTCTTC

D gene: -
V gene: TRBV6-6
J gene: TRBJ2-1
clone size: -
CDR3 protein: CASSYTGTYNEQFF
CDR3 DNA: TGTGCCAGCAGTTACACCGGGACCTACAATGAGCAGTTCTTC

D gene: -
V gene: TRBV2
J gene: TRBJ2-5
clone size: -
CDR3 protein: CASGSSFFGETQYF
CDR3 DNA: TGTGCCAGTGGAAGCAGCTTTTTTGGGGAGACCCAGTACTTC

D gene: TRBD1
V gene: TRBV30
J gene: TRBJ2-1
clone size: -
CDR3 protein: CAWTRDRVAPGVNEQFF
CDR3 DNA: TGTGCCTGGACCCGGGACAGGGTTGCCCCAGGCGTCAATGAGCAGTTCTTC

D gene: -
V gene: TRBV10-2
J gene: TRBJ2-4
clone size: -
CDR3 protein: CASSDRTSIQYF
CDR3 DNA: TGCGCCAGCAGTGACCGAACCTCCATTCAGTACTTC

D gene: TRBD2
V gene: TRBV9
J gene: TRBJ2-2
clone size: -
CDR3 protein: CASSPRRLAGEGGELFF
CDR3 DNA: TGTGCCAGCAGCCCCCGGAGGTTAGCGGGAGAGGGCGGGGAGCTGTTTTTT

D gene: TRBD2
V gene: TRBV5-3
J gene: TRBJ2-2
clone size: -
CDR3 protein: CARSFPNSGRGEANTGELFF
CDR3 DNA: TGTGCCAGAAGCTTTCCTAATAGCGGGAGGGGTGAGGCGAACACCGGGGAGCTGTTTTTT

D gene: TRBD1
V gene: TRBV6-6
J gene: TRBJ1-5
clone size: few
CDR3 protein: CASSYYGTVGNQPQHF
CDR3 DNA: TGTGCCAGCAGTTACTACGGGACAGTGGGGAATCAGCCCCAGCATTTT

D gene: -
V gene: TRBV5-3
J gene: TRBJ1-1
clone size: -
CDR3 protein: CARSLTRGMGLEAFF
CDR3 DNA: TGTGCCAGAAGCTTAACACGAGGTATGGGCCTTGAAGCTTTCTTT

D gene: -
V gene: TRBV4-1
J gene: TRBJ2-3
clone size: -
CDR3 protein: CASSHINLVSTDTQYF
CDR3 DNA: TGCGCCAGCAGCCACATAAACTTGGTGTCCACAGATACGCAGTATTTT

D gene: TRBD2
V gene: TRBV7-3
J gene: TRBJ2-1
clone size: -
CDR3 protein: CASSLLPSGSRNEQFF
CDR3 DNA: TGTGCCAGCAGCTTATTACCTAGCGGGAGCAGAAATGAGCAGTTCTTC

D gene: -
V gene: TRBV9
J gene: TRBJ1-2
clone size: -
CDR3 protein: CASSVATAGGGYTF
CDR3 DNA: TGTGCCAGCAGCGTAGCAACAGCGGGAGGTGGCTACACCTTC

D gene: TRBD2
V gene: TRBV7-3
J gene: TRBJ2-2
clone size: -
CDR3 protein: CASSLTSGSGGELFF
CDR3 DNA: TGTGCCAGCAGCTTGACTAGCGGGAGTGGCGGGGAGCTGTTTTTT

D gene: TRBD2
V gene: TRBV6-1
J gene: TRBJ2-3
clone size: -
CDR3 protein: CASSEFRGLATSTDTQYF
CDR3 DNA: TGTGCCAGCAGTGAATTTAGGGGACTAGCGACTAGCACAGATACGCAGTATTTT

D gene: -
V gene: TRBV7-2
J gene: TRBJ1-3
clone size: -
CDR3 protein: CASSFPLSTLERNTIYF
CDR3 DNA: TGTGCCAGCAGCTTTCCCTTATCCACATTGGAAAGAAACACCATATATTTT

D gene: TRBD1
V gene: TRBV5-6
J gene: TRBJ2-2
clone size: -
CDR3 protein: CASSPDRWNTGELFF
CDR3 DNA: TGTGCCAGCAGCCCGGACAGGTGGAACACCGGGGAGCTGTTTTTT

D gene: TRBD1
V gene: TRBV11-2
J gene: TRBJ2-7
clone size: -
CDR3 protein: CASSQRQGLYEQYF
CDR3 DNA: TGTGCCAGCAGCCAACGACAGGGGCTCTACGAGCAGTACTTC

D gene: -
V gene: TRBV27
J gene: TRBJ2-7
clone size: -
CDR3 protein: CASSYSSGNYEQYF
CDR3 DNA: TGTGCCAGCAGTTACTCCTCCGGGAACTACGAGCAGTACTTC

D gene: -
V gene: TRBV30
J gene: TRBJ2-6
clone size: once
CDR3 protein: CAWSERAFTGANVLTF
CDR3 DNA: TGTGCCTGGAGTGAACGGGCCTTCACTGGGGCCAACGTCCTGACTTTC

D gene: -
V gene: TRBV18
J gene: TRBJ1-2
clone size: -
CDR3 protein: CASSPDQGTIYGYTF
CDR3 DNA: TGTGCCAGCTCACCAGATCAGGGCACGATATATGGCTACACCTTC

D gene: -
V gene: TRBV6-1
J gene: TRBJ2-3
clone size: -
CDR3 protein: CATKTEDTDTQYF
CDR3 DNA: TGTGCCACCAAAACAGAGGACACAGATACGCAGTATTTT

D gene: TRBD1
V gene: TRBV5-6
J gene: TRBJ2-2
clone size: -
CDR3 protein: CASSLRPGGTGELFF
CDR3 DNA: TGTGCCAGCAGCTTGCGCCCAGGGGGCACCGGGGAGCTGTTTTTT

D gene: TRBD2
V gene: TRBV9
J gene: TRBJ2-5
clone size: -
CDR3 protein: CASSRTSGSPWTQYF
CDR3 DNA: TGTGCCAGCAGCAGGACTAGCGGGTCCCCGTGGACCCAGTACTTC

D gene: -
V gene: TRBV19
J gene: TRBJ2-3
clone size: -
CDR3 protein: CASAPRGRADTQYF
CDR3 DNA: TGTGCCAGTGCTCCTCGGGGTAGGGCAGATACGCAGTATTTT

D gene: -
V gene: TRBV7-9
J gene: TRBJ1-2
clone size: -
CDR3 protein: CASSLNSGYGYTF
CDR3 DNA: TGTGCCAGCAGCTTAAACAGCGGCTATGGCTACACCTTC

D gene: TRBD2
V gene: TRBV19
J gene: TRBJ2-5
clone size: once
CDR3 protein: CASSISGVSGRAHRETQYF
CDR3 DNA: TGTGCCAGTAGTATAAGCGGAGTTAGCGGGAGGGCTCATCGAGAGACCCAGTACTTC

D gene: -
V gene: TRBV29-1
J gene: TRBJ1-4
clone size: -
CDR3 protein: CSVESNEKLFF
CDR3 DNA: TGCAGCGTTGAATCTAATGAAAAACTGTTTTTT

D gene: -
V gene: TRBV6-1
J gene: TRBJ2-3
clone size: -
CDR3 protein: CASSEAGRPDTQYF
CDR3 DNA: TGTGCCAGCAGTGAAGCCGGGCGGCCAGATACGCAGTATTTT

D gene: -
V gene: TRBV7-9
J gene: TRBJ1-5
clone size: -
CDR3 protein: CASSLDYQPQHF
CDR3 DNA: TGTGCCAGCAGCTTAGACTATCAGCCCCAGCATTTT

D gene: -
V gene: TRBV13
J gene: TRBJ2-5
clone size: few
CDR3 protein: CASSQARQGTQYF
CDR3 DNA: TGTGCCAGCAGCCAGGCCAGGCAGGGGACCCAGTACTTC

D gene: TRBD1
V gene: TRBV25-1
J gene: TRBJ1-1
clone size: -
CDR3 protein: CASRDRVGTEAFF
CDR3 DNA: TGTGCCAGCAGGGACAGGGTCGGCACTGAAGCTTTCTTT

D gene: -
V gene: TRBV5-1
J gene: TRBJ2-7
clone size: -
CDR3 protein: CASSFPDRDEQYF
CDR3 DNA: TGCGCCAGCAGCTTCCCGGACCGAGACGAGCAGTACTTC

D gene: -
V gene: TRBV7-6
J gene: TRBJ2-2
clone size: few
CDR3 protein: CASSLVRGEAGELFF
CDR3 DNA: TGTGCCAGCAGCTTAGTGAGGGGGGAAGCCGGGGAGCTGTTTTTT

D gene: TRBD1
V gene: TRBV15
J gene: TRBJ2-7
clone size: once
CDR3 protein: CATSRDRGTGYEQYF
CDR3 DNA: TGTGCCACCAGCAGAGATCGCGGGACAGGGTACGAGCAGTACTTC

D gene: -
V gene: TRBV7-2
J gene: TRBJ2-1
clone size: -
CDR3 protein: CASSNFGSYNEQFF
CDR3 DNA: TGTGCCAGCAGCAACTTTGGGTCCTACAATGAGCAGTTCTTC

D gene: -
V gene: TRBV25-1
J gene: TRBJ1-2
clone size: -
CDR3 protein: CASSEFSEGPGYTF
CDR3 DNA: TGTGCCAGCAGTGAATTTAGCGAGGGTCCTGGCTACACCTTC

D gene: TRBD1
V gene: TRBV28
J gene: TRBJ1-1
clone size: once
CDR3 protein: CASSPTGAGNTEAFF
CDR3 DNA: TGTGCCAGCAGTCCGACAGGGGCGGGGAACACTGAAGCTTTCTTT

D gene: -
V gene: TRBV5-1
J gene: TRBJ2-7
clone size: -
CDR3 protein: CASSSSGLSGEYF
CDR3 DNA: TGCGCCAGTTCGTCTTCGGGACTCTCGGGGGAGTACTTC

D gene: -
V gene: TRBV6-5
J gene: TRBJ2-3
clone size: few
CDR3 protein: CASSPRGTDTQYF
CDR3 DNA: TGTGCCAGCAGTCCAAGGGGCACAGATACGCAGTATTTT

D gene: -
V gene: TRBV7-3
J gene: TRBJ2-3
clone size: -
CDR3 protein: CASSLRGHGRVSTDTQYF
CDR3 DNA: TGTGCCAGCAGCTTAAGGGGCCACGGGCGGGTTAGCACAGATACGCAGTATTTT

D gene: -
V gene: TRBV6-1
J gene: TRBJ2-2
clone size: few
CDR3 protein: CAISGLTGELFF
CDR3 DNA: TGTGCCATCTCTGGCCTCACCGGGGAGCTGTTTTTT

D gene: TRBD1
V gene: TRBV5-4
J gene: TRBJ2-1
clone size: -
CDR3 protein: CASSLASGQGYNEQFF
CDR3 DNA: TGTGCCAGCAGCCTAGCTAGTGGACAGGGCTACAATGAGCAGTTCTTC

D gene: -
V gene: TRBV6-6
J gene: TRBJ1-5
clone size: few
CDR3 protein: CATKQGNQPQHF
CDR3 DNA: TGTGCCACCAAACAGGGAAATCAGCCCCAGCATTTT

D gene: TRBD1
V gene: TRBV11-1
J gene: TRBJ2-7
clone size: -
CDR3 protein: CASSLGELGQYEQYF
CDR3 DNA: TGTGCCAGCAGCCTAGGCGAATTGGGACAGTACGAGCAGTACTTC

D gene: -
V gene: TRBV2
J gene: TRBJ2-3
clone size: -
CDR3 protein: CASSRDSSTDTQYF
CDR3 DNA: TGTGCCAGCAGTAGAGATTCTAGCACAGATACGCAGTATTTT

D gene: -
V gene: TRBV11-3
J gene: TRBJ2-2
clone size: -
CDR3 protein: CASSYTGVTGELFF
CDR3 DNA: TGTGCCAGCAGCTATACGGGAGTCACCGGGGAGCTGTTTTTT

D gene: -
V gene: TRBV6-1
J gene: TRBJ1-5
clone size: -
CDR3 protein: CASKVMGQPQHF
CDR3 DNA: TGTGCCAGCAAGGTAATGGGTCAGCCCCAGCATTTT